This T cell receptor (beta chain) was recovered during a study of Graves' ophthalmopathy and Graves' hyperthyroidism. Notes on the study in general: Ophthalmopathy could be told apart from stable hyperthyroidism by a 13-signature model (about 90% sensitivity, around 79% specificity).

No progression to ophthalmopathy over 18 months defined stable hyperthyroidism. Clinicians diagnosed using symptoms, serum thyroxine, TRAb, thyroid ultrasound and orbital computed tomography. The authors isolated PBMCs from 10 ml of fresh peripheral blood. Germline V gives CDR1 SGHTA, CDR2 FQGNSA. After removal of 1 base from V and 4 bases from J, the junction contained 4 bases not matched to a gene. This CDR3 has 15 residues. TCR beta CDR3 amplification used RNA transcripts. Investigators did first-round RT-PCR with HTBI primers, then second-round multiplex PCR. Using its own MiXCR run on the multiplex PCR reads, TCRdb lists one record per CDR3 protein. Among hundreds of thousands of distinct CDR3 sequences, roughly 15% were seen once, and the ten largest hold about 7.3%. Of note for this clonotype: The antigen is undetermined.

J is TRBJ1-5 and V is TRBV7-2; 7 bases agree with TRBD1. Specimen: peripheral blood. This clonotype originated in a woman younger than 30 with stable Graves' hyperthyroidism. Here the CDR3 DNA reads TGTGCCAGCAGCTTAGGTCCGACAGGGAATCAGCCCCAGCATTTT. Translating gives CASSLGPTGNQPQHF.